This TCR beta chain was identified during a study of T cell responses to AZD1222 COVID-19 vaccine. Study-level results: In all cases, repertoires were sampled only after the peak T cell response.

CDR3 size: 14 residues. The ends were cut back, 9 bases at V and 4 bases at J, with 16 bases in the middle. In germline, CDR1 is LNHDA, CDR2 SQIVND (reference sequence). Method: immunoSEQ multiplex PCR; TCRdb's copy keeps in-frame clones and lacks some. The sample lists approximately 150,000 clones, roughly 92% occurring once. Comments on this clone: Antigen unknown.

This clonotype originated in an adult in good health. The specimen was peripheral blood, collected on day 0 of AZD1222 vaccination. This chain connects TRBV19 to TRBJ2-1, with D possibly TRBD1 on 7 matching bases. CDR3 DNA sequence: TGTGCCAGCGACAGGGAGGAGGGGTACAATGAGCAGTTCTTC. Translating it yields CASDREEGYNEQFF.